This TCR beta chain was recovered during a study of cytomegalovirus exposure and HLA in healthy donors. Study-wide results and limits: Common viral pathogens seemed to be connected with several of the most significant clusters, according to a later analysis. In an earlier analysis, about 87% or about 30%: the productive usage of most TCR beta V segments.

Regarding this clone: Its antigen is unidentified.

The V and J ends lost 5 bases and 1 base, in that order; junction bases with no gene match: 6. The CDR3 totals 15 residues. CDR1 is SGHVS, CDR2 FNYEAQ, per germline. Amplification used 60 Vbeta primers and 13 Jbeta primers. This table comes from immunoSEQ multiplex PCR, and its TCRdb copy is limited to in-frame clones, with some not included. Here the sample spans more than 60,000 clones, over 75% being singletons. The sequenced sample was PBMCs. The sequence was obtained from a male donor in good health and CMV-seropositive. This rearrangement joins TRBV7-6 to TRBJ1-2, with TRBD1 identical over 8 bases. The CDR3 loop reads CASSLGTGVNYGYTF. In nucleotides, the CDR3 is TGTGCCAGCAGCCTTGGGACAGGAGTTAACTATGGCTACACCTTC.